This TCR beta chain is drawn from a study of shared clonotypes between healthy human individuals. Study in general: Researchers drew samples from two women and a few men aged 18 to 49.

Sequencing used immunoSEQ multiplex PCR; TCRdb keeps in-frame clones, though not all of them. The sample includes hundreds of thousands of clones, 95% to 96% of them seen just once. With V trimmed by 0 bases and J by 5 bases, 1 base remained unmatched. In germline, CDR1 is GTSNPN, CDR2 SVGIG (reference sequence). The CDR3 loop spans 13 amino acids. The naive CD8 subset, CD45RO-negative cells positively selected for CCR7, excluded terminally differentiated effector memory CD45RA+ cells. The donors, all of them Caucasian adults, lived in Nashville, Tennessee. Sequencing used naive CD8+ T cells sorted from blood. This receptor was identified in a woman in her twenties or thirties in good health. The chain uses TRBV30 and TRBJ1-2, with TRBD1 matching 9 bases. The CDR3 protein is CAWSVDRGYGYTF. The CDR3 nucleotides read TGTGCCTGGAGTGTAGACAGGGGGTATGGCTACACCTTC.